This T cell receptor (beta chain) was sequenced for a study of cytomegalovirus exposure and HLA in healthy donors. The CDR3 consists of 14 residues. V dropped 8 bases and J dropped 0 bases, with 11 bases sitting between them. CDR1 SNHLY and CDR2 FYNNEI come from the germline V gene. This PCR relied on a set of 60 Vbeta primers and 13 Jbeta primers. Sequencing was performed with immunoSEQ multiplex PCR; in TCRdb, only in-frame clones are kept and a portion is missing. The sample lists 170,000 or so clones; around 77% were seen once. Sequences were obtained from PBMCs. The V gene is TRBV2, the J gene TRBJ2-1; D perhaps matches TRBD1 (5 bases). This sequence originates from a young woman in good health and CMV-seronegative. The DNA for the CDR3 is TGTGCCAGCCATACAGGAATCTCCTACAATGAGCAGTTCTTC. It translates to CASHTGISYNEQFF.